This T cell receptor (beta chain) was observed in a study of cytomegalovirus exposure and HLA in healthy donors. Findings and limits, study-wide: A few of the chains that were CMV-associated were confirmed in vitro to be specific for CMV antigens. The study reported that TCR beta sequences accurately predicted HLA-A and HLA-B alleles in most subjects.

Turning to this clone: Its antigen is still unknown.

60 Vbeta and 13 Jbeta primers were used in PCR. Per the study methods: Unique TCR beta chains numbered 80 million to 95 million in a later analysis, with roughly 10 million shared. The table came from immunoSEQ multiplex PCR; TCRdb's copy has only in-frame clones and leaves some out. V and J calls and clone size are copied from that table; D and trimming were computed from the DNA. The sample carries roughly 120,000 clones, 81% recorded once. The receptor was isolated from a woman younger than 45 in good health and CMV-seronegative. The specimen was PBMCs.

The CDR3: CASRITGYPGNTIYF. For the CDR3, the DNA is TGTGCCAGCAGAATAACAGGGTACCCTGGAAACACCATATATTTT. The J gene is TRBJ1-3, the V gene TRBV27, with D possibly being TRBD1 (6 bases). The CDR3 is 15 residues long. Germline V gene lookup returns CDR1 MNHEY and CDR2 SMNVEV (reference sequence). The V end lost 6 bases, the J end lost 2 bases, and 14 bases lay between the germline ends.